One sample yielded the 31 T cell receptor beta chains listed below, sequenced in a study of Graves' ophthalmopathy and Graves' hyperthyroidism. The study amplified TCR beta CDR3 regions using RNA transcripts. Scientists carried out first-round RT-PCR using HTBI primers and then a second-round multiplex PCR. TCRdb processed the multiplex PCR reads anew with MiXCR; each CDR3 protein has one entry. The data contain about 390,000 distinct CDR3 sequences, 15% of them singletons. Material: peripheral blood. Receptor source: a woman under 30 with stable Graves' hyperthyroidism.

This clonotype has a count of ten or more. This chain joins TRBV19 and TRBJ1-2; 9 bases fit TRBD1. The germline V gene encodes CDR1 LNHDA and CDR2 SQIVND (reference sequence). The CDR3 is made up of 16 amino acids. Germline trimming cut 7 bases from V and 6 bases from J; bases unmatched to any gene: 15. The CDR3 here is CASTLGGDRATDGYTF. The DNA of the CDR3 is TGTGCCAGTACCCTGGGCGGGGACAGGGCTACGGATGGCTACACCTTC. Variable domain in full (rest from reference TRBV19 and TRBJ1-2): DGGITQSPKYLFRKEGQNVTLSCEQNLNHDAMYWYRQDPGQGLRLIYYSQIVNDFQKGDIAEGYSVSREKKESFPLTVTSAQKNPTAFYLCASTLGGDRATDGYTFGSGTRLTVV.

In its sample, this clonotype was seen many times. This chain uses TRBV12-3 or TRBV12-4 with TRBJ1-2; D is uncertain. This CDR3 has 19 amino acids. The V and J ends lost 3 bases and 6 bases respectively, with 29 bases between them. CDR3 region: CASSFTQKTPGQEKNGYTF. The CDR3, as DNA: TGTGCCAGCAGTTTCACCCAAAAGACCCCCGGGCAGGAGAAGAATGGCTACACCTTC.

This clonotype was picked up a small number of times. The J gene is TRBJ2-5, the V gene TRBV3-1; D may be TRBD1 (6 bases). There are 16 residues in the CDR3. Trimming stripped 7 bases from V and 0 bases from J, with 18 bases between. Germline V gene sequence: CDR1 LGHDT, CDR2 YNNKEL (reference sequence). The DNA for the CDR3 is TGTGCCAGCACCAGAGATCTGAGGGGGTACCAAGAGACCCAGTACTTC. The encoded protein is CASTRDLRGYQETQYF.

Ten or more counts support this clonotype. The gene calls are TRBV19 and TRBJ1-5; 8 bases are a match to TRBD1. The germline gives CDR1 LNHDA, CDR2 SQIVND (reference sequence). The V gene end was trimmed by 5 bases and the J gene end by 4 bases; junction bases not matched to a gene: 7. The CDR3 runs 15 residues. The CDR3 is CASSEMDRVNQPQHF. The CDR3 DNA sequence: TGTGCCAGTAGTGAGATGGACAGGGTGAATCAGCCCCAGCATTTT. The whole variable domain, filled in from reference TRBV19 and TRBJ1-5, reads DGGITQSPKYLFRKEGQNVTLSCEQNLNHDAMYWYRQDPGQGLRLIYYSQIVNDFQKGDIAEGYSVSREKKESFPLTVTSAQKNPTAFYLCASSEMDRVNQPQHFGDGTRLSIL.

This clonotype appeared a few times. This CDR3 reads CASSQGFWDRGYTF. The CDR3 nucleotides read TGTGCCAGCAGCCAAGGGTTTTGGGACCGGGGCTACACCTTC. This rearrangement joins TRBV14 to TRBJ1-2, with TRBD1 as a possible D gene (5 bases). CDR1 and CDR2 (germline): SGHDN, FVKESK. This CDR3 has 14 residues. Trimming took off 1 base at V and 8 bases at J, with 14 bases between the two ends.

This clonotype was observed at least ten times. V and J are TRBV7-9 and TRBJ1-1; the match to TRBD1 covers 7 bases. The CDR3 consists of 13 residues. CDR1 is SEHNR, CDR2 FQNEAQ, per germline (reference sequence). V trimming: 5 bases; J trimming: 4 bases; junction bases outside the gene matches: 4. The CDR3 here is CASSPTGLTEAFF. In nucleotides, the CDR3 is TGTGCCAGCAGCCCGACAGGGCTCACTGAAGCTTTCTTT.

At least ten counts were recorded for this clonotype. The J gene is TRBJ1-2, the V gene TRBV20-1; 7 bases match TRBD1. This CDR3 region has 14 residues. J gave up 8 bases and V 0 bases, and 9 bases lay outside the gene matches. CDR1 and CDR2 (germline): DFQATT, SNEGSKA (reference sequence). The CDR3 DNA is TGCAGTGCTAGAGATTTCTCGGCAGGGGGAGGCTACACCTTC. Its protein product is CSARDFSAGGGYTF.

This clonotype was detected many times. The J gene is TRBJ2-7, the V gene TRBV12-3 or TRBV12-4, with 9 bases fitting TRBD2. This CDR3 is 14 amino acids long. V lost 7 bases, J lost 4 bases, and 8 bases stayed unmatched. The CDR3 DNA is TGTGCCAGCATGTTAGCGGGGGCTTTATACGAGCAGTACTTC. Protein product: CASMLAGALYEQYF.

This clonotype was seen repeatedly, ten times or more. The chain's CDR3 is CAVQRAPDSYEQYF. The CDR3 nucleotides read TGTGCCGTACAGAGGGCTCCGGACTCCTACGAGCAGTACTTC. This chain connects TRBV10-3 to TRBJ2-7; possible D gene TRBD2, 5 bases. Germline V gene data show CDR1 as ENHRY and CDR2 as SYGVKD. The CDR3 is 14 amino acids. V lost 11 bases to trimming and J lost 0 bases, with 17 bases between them.

The chain links TRBV20-1 to TRBJ2-5; possible D gene TRBD1, 6 bases. CDR3 length: 13 residues. V lost 1 base and J lost 5, with 11 bases in between. In germline, CDR1 is DFQATT, CDR2 SNEGSKA (reference sequence). CDR3 residues: CSARGQGWETQYF. The CDR3 nucleotides are TGCAGTGCTAGAGGGCAGGGGTGGGAGACCCAGTACTTC.

This clonotype has only a few counts. The rearrangement joins TRBV12-3 or TRBV12-4 to TRBJ1-1; 8 bases are shared with TRBD1. The length of the CDR3 is 13 residues. Unmatched junction bases numbered 7, after V lost 6 bases and J lost 7 bases. This CDR3 reads CASSEQGGSEAFF. CDR3 sequence (DNA): TGTGCCAGCAGCGAACAGGGGGGAAGTGAAGCTTTCTTT.

This clonotype has a count of ten or more. The genes are TRBV2 and TRBJ2-5, with 14 nucleotides matching TRBD2. Trimming took 6 bases from V and 6 from J; bases not matched to a gene: 15. The CDR3 is made up of 18 amino acids. The germline V gene has CDR1 SNHLY and CDR2 FYNNEI. The CDR3 DNA is TGTGCCAGCAGGAGCGGACTAGCGGGGGGCAAGGAGGTGAAGACCCAGTACTTC. Amino acids: CASRSGLAGGKEVKTQYF.

This clonotype showed up just a few times. The chain's CDR3 is CASSLAPRTGADKNIQYF. As DNA, the CDR3 is TGTGCCAGCAGCTTAGCGCCCCGGACAGGGGCGGACAAAAACATTCAGTACTTC. The chain links TRBV7-8 to TRBJ2-4; 9 bases are a match to TRBD1. The CDR3 is made up of 18 amino acids. After removal of 0 bases from V and 3 bases from J, the junction contained 9 bases not matched to a gene. CDR1 is SGHVS, CDR2 FQNEAQ, per germline.

This clonotype was seen repeatedly, ten times or more. The rearrangement joins TRBV5-1 to TRBJ1-1; maybe TRBD1 (5 bases). V lost 0 bases and J lost 7, with 10 bases in between. Germline loops: CDR1 SGHRS, CDR2 YFSETQ. CDR3 length: 13 amino acids. CDR3 sequence: CASSLDRGHEAFF. The CDR3, as DNA: TGCGCCAGCAGCTTGGATCGGGGCCATGAAGCTTTCTTT.

On this clonotype itself: This may be a read error: a much more frequent sequence differs by one nucleotide. The rearrangement joins TRBV4-1 to TRBJ1-1, with TRBD1 as a possible D gene (6 bases). Germline CDR1 and CDR2: MGHRA and YSYEKL. Deletions cut 11 bases from V and 7 bases from J, with 17 bases between. CDR3 length: 12 amino acids. The CDR3 spells CAGAGGEGEAFF. In DNA, the CDR3 is TGCGCCGGCGCGGGGGGCGAAGGTGAAGCTTTCTTT.

This clonotype was recorded many times. The J gene is TRBJ1-5, the V gene TRBV16; D call uncertain. The length of the CDR3 is 12 residues. V lost 0 bases, J lost 6 bases, and 3 bases lay in between. CDR1 is KGHSY and CDR2 is FQNENV in the germline V gene. The CDR3 protein is CASSQSGQPQHF. The DNA for the CDR3 is TGTGCCAGCAGCCAATCTGGTCAGCCCCAGCATTTT.

Worth noting for this clonotype: This is likely a read error, given that the CDR3 carries no conserved phenylalanine or tryptophan at its end. The chain combines TRBV10-3 with TRBJ1-1; D not resolved. Germline values: CDR1 ENHRY, CDR2 SYGVKD. The V gene lost 2 bases and the J gene lost 8 bases, with 15 bases spanning the gap. This CDR3 is built from 14 residues. This CDR3 reads CAISEQVGNVEAFV. The DNA of the CDR3 is TGTGCCATCAGTGAGCAGGTAGGAAACGTAGAAGCTTTCGTT.

This clonotype was seen many times. This chain links TRBV4-1 with TRBJ1-1, with unresolved D. This CDR3 has 12 amino acids. Germline values: CDR1 MGHRA, CDR2 YSYEKL. V shed 0 bases and J shed 8 bases, with 7 bases lying between them. CDR3 amino acids: CASSQDSPEAFF. For the CDR3, the DNA is TGCGCCAGCAGCCAAGACAGCCCAGAAGCTTTCTTT.

The chain has TRBV6-5 and TRBJ2-2, with TRBD1 matching over 10 bases. The CDR3 sequence is 15 residues long. Germline V lookup: CDR1 MNHEY, CDR2 SVGAGI. V gave up 2 bases and J gave up 7 bases; unmatched junction bases: 4. Written as DNA, the CDR3 is TGTGCCAGCAGTTACCCGGGACAGGGGAACGGGGAGCTGTTTTTT. Protein: CASSYPGQGNGELFF.

The chain links TRBV5-1 to TRBJ1-1; D possibly corresponds to TRBD1 (5 bases). The CDR3 extends over 12 amino acids. Per the germline V gene, CDR1 is SGHRS and CDR2 is YFSETQ. V gave up 6 bases and J gave up 9 bases, with 15 bases separating them. The CDR3 coding sequence is TGCGCCAGCATGGAAGAGGGGACGAAAGCTTTCTTT. Translation gives CASMEEGTKAFF. The full variable domain, completed using reference TRBV5-1 and TRBJ1-1, is KAGVTQTPRYLIKTRGQQVTLSCSPISGHRSVSWYQQTPGQGLQFLFEYFSETQRNKGNFPGRFSGRQFSNSRSEMNVSTLELGDSALYLCASMEEGTKAFFGQGTRLTVV.

This clonotype was seen repeatedly, ten times or more. This chain connects TRBV19 to TRBJ1-1, with 8 bases aligning to TRBD1. Germline trimming cut 3 bases from V and 4 bases from J; bases unmatched to any gene: 7. There are 15 residues in the CDR3. Germline assignment: CDR1 LNHDA and CDR2 SQIVND (reference sequence). The CDR3 sequence is CASSIQGAGGTEAFF. CDR3 nucleotide sequence: TGTGCCAGTAGTATTCAGGGGGCGGGAGGCACTGAAGCTTTCTTT.

This clonotype showed up many times. V usage is TRBV7-9 and J usage is TRBJ1-2; TRBD1 matches 7 bases. This CDR3 has 13 residues. The germline V gene encodes CDR1 SEHNR and CDR2 FQNEAQ (reference sequence). Trimming took 5 bases from V and 8 from J; bases not matched to a gene: 8. CDR3 in DNA: TGTGCCAGCAGCCAGGGGGGTGCGCGAGGCTACACCTTC. Its translation is CASSQGGARGYTF.

This clonotype occurred many times. The genes are TRBV5-1 and TRBJ2-2; D may match TRBD1 or TRBD2 (5 bases each). V was trimmed by 3 bases and J by 5 bases, leaving 11 bases between them. This CDR3 region has 14 residues. Per germline, CDR1 SGHRS and CDR2 YFSETQ. The CDR3 loop reads CASSWDVGTGELFF. The CDR3 nucleotides are TGCGCCAGCAGCTGGGACGTGGGGACCGGGGAGCTGTTTTTT.

Ten or more counts support this clonotype. CDR3 nucleotide sequence: TGTGCCAGCAGTCCACAACTCCTACAGGGATACGAGCAGTACTTC. This gives the protein CASSPQLLQGYEQYF. The V call is TRBV11-2, the J call TRBJ2-7; TRBD1 might be the D (6 bases). Germline values: CDR1 SGHAT, CDR2 FQNNGV. This CDR3 comprises 15 residues. Trimming removed 6 bases from V and 4 bases from J, with 19 bases in between.

This clonotype came up many times. This rearrangement joins TRBV12-3 or TRBV12-4 to TRBJ2-7, with unresolved D. The ends were cut back, 5 bases at V and 6 bases at J, with 11 bases in the middle. CDR3 length equals 12 residues. CDR3 bases: TGTGCCAGCAGTCAGACTCCTTTCGAGCAGTACTTC. Residues: CASSQTPFEQYF.

This clonotype has just a few counts. This chain connects TRBV29-1 to TRBJ2-7; 9 bases map to TRBD2. J lost 5 bases, V lost 3 bases, and 5 bases had no gene match. This CDR3 region has 13 residues. The V gene's germline CDR1 is SQVTM and CDR2 ANQGSEA. As DNA, the CDR3 is TGCAGCGTTGACGGGCGGGGGGGCCACGAGCAGTACTTC. Its translation is CSVDGRGGHEQYF.

This clonotype showed up many times. The rearrangement links TRBV30 to TRBJ2-7; unclear D gene. Germline V gives CDR1 GTSNPN, CDR2 SVGIG (reference sequence). The CDR3 is 15 amino acids. The V gene lost 0 bases and the J gene lost 0 bases, with 12 bases spanning the gap. DNA of the CDR3: TGTGCCTGGAGTGTCCGAGTCCCAGTCTCCTACGAGCAGTACTTC. Residues: CAWSVRVPVSYEQYF.

This clonotype was recorded at least ten times. The J gene is TRBJ1-2, the V gene TRBV6-1; 9 bases agree with TRBD1. This CDR3 region has 16 residues. Germline CDR1 and CDR2: MNHNS and SASEGT. V was clipped by 6 bases and J by 5 bases; unmatched bases: 13. CDR3 sequence reads: CASRRIDRGIRYGYTF. The CDR3 DNA reads TGTGCCAGCAGAAGAATCGACAGGGGGATTCGGTATGGCTACACCTTC.

This clonotype was seen ten or more times. This chain uses TRBV27 with TRBJ1-6, with 8 bases matching TRBD1. This CDR3 has 15 amino acids. The germline V gene encodes CDR1 MNHEY and CDR2 SMNVEV (reference sequence). V dropped 5 bases and J dropped 7; count of bases not matched to a gene: 7. The CDR3 nucleotides read TGTGCCAGCAGTGTCCTCACAGGGGGAAATTCACCCCTCCACTTT. This translates into CASSVLTGGNSPLHF.

This clonotype showed up many times. The chain combines TRBV7-3 with TRBJ1-1; D ambiguous. Germline CDR1 SGHTA, CDR2 FQGTGA. CDR3 length equals 13 residues. The V and J ends lost 5 bases and 1 base respectively, with 8 bases between them. The CDR3 DNA sequence: TGTGCCAGCAGCCACCCGGGGAACACTGAAGCTTTCTTT. It yields the protein CASSHPGNTEAFF.

This clonotype was picked up many times. The chain is built from TRBV15 and TRBJ1-5; D ambiguous. The V gene lost 1 base and the J gene lost 0 bases, with 4 bases spanning the gap. The CDR3 is made up of 14 amino acids. The germline gives CDR1 LNHNV, CDR2 YYDKDF (reference sequence). The CDR3 reads CATSRVGSNQPQHF. CDR3 sequence (DNA): TGTGCCACCAGCAGAGTTGGTAGCAATCAGCCCCAGCATTTT.